This T cell receptor (beta chain) was captured by sequencing in a study of T-cell reconstitution after alpha-beta-depleted transplantation in children. Whole-study results and caveats: Surviving recipient T cells and thymic progenitors underlay high day-60 TCRbeta diversity in some patients. A year had passed since transplant, and T-cell counts and diversity by then came mostly from newly produced T cells. Alpha-beta T cells about two months after transplant reportedly derived from several hundred expanded graft clones.

This clonotype was seen a few times. Its target is not known. Library preparation (for TCRbeta) was performed with unique molecular identifiers. TCRdb processed the PCR reads anew with MiXCR; each CDR3 protein has one entry. The sample has about 210,000 distinct CDR3 sequences; under 20% are singletons. V was pared by 0 bases and J by 4 bases, with 9 bases between. This CDR3 is built from 14 residues. The germline CDR1 and CDR2 sequences are MNHEY and SVGEGT. This TCR was sampled from a male patient aged 2-15 years who had a stem cell transplant for acute lymphoblastic leukemia, so the T cells may come from the graft donor. The sequences come from PBMCs, mostly from graft donor cells, collected 360 days after TCRalphabeta/CD19-depleted stem cell transplant. The rearrangement joins TRBV6-2 or TRBV6-3 to TRBJ1-2; D unresolved. This CDR3 reads CASSYSGGVYGYTF. Written as DNA, the CDR3 is TGTGCCAGCAGTTACTCGGGCGGCGTCTATGGCTACACCTTC.